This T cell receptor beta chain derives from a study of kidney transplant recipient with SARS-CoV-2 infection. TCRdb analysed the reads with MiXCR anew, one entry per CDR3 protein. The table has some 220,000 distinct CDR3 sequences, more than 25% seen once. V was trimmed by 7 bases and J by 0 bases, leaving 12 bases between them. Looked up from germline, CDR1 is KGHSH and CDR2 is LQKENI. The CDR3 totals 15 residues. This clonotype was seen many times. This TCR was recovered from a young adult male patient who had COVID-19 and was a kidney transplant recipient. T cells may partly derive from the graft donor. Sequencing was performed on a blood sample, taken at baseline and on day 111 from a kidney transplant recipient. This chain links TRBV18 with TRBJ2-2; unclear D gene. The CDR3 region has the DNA TGTGCCAGCTATCGAGGCGGCGCGAACACCGGGGAGCTGTTTTTT. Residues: CASYRGGANTGELFF.